These 13 T cell receptor beta chains were sequenced from one sample in a study of OX40 agonist ivuxolimab in advanced cancers. Some clones are missing from TCRdb's copy, which holds only in-frame ones; the method was immunoSEQ multiplex PCR. The sample lists roughly 30,000 clones; about 90% were seen once. The source was CD4+ or CD8+ T cells sorted from blood, collected in a trial of the OX40 agonist ivuxolimab. These receptors came from an adult with an advanced solid tumor such as melanoma, head and neck, liver or kidney cancer.

V is TRBV21-1 and J is TRBJ2-5; no check of the table's D call, TRBD1, against the DNA was made. TRBV21-1 is annotated as a pseudogene. The CDR3 sequence is 16 residues long. The CDR3 region has the DNA TGTGCCAGCAGCAAAGAACCAAGGGACAGCCAAGAGACCCAGTACTTC. Its translation: CASSKEPRDSQETQYF.

With respect to this clone: This sample includes further DNA sequences coding for the same CDR3. CDR3 in DNA: TGTGCCAGCAGTTACGGGCAGTCCTACGAGCAGTACTTC. This encodes CASSYGQSYEQYF. The chain is built from TRBV6-5 and TRBJ2-7; D gene ambiguous. Trimming cost V 2 bases and J 1 base, with 6 bases left between them. The CDR3 extends over 13 amino acids. Germline V CDR1 and CDR2: MNHEY, SVGAGI.

DNA for the CDR3: TGTGCCAGCAGCGCCCATGGGACAGAGAATCAGCCCCAGCATTTT. Translation gives CASSAHGTENQPQHF. This sequence joins TRBV9 and TRBJ1-5; 7 bases fit TRBD1. The length of the CDR3 is 15 residues. V shed 3 bases, J shed 4 bases, and the junction held 7 bases outside the gene matches. From germline, CDR1 is SGDLS and CDR2 YYNGEE.

The chain couples TRBV27 to TRBJ1-4; 7 bases are a match to TRBD1. Germline V CDR1 and CDR2: MNHEY, SMNVEV (reference sequence). CDR3 length equals 20 residues. Trimming at V came to 4 bases and at J to 0 bases, leaving 17 bases not matched to a gene. This CDR3 reads CASSSLRDSLISATNEKLFF. The DNA for the CDR3 is TGTGCCAGCAGTTCCCTTCGGGACAGCTTAATCTCTGCAACTAATGAAAAACTGTTTTTT.

This CDR3 is CASKSGTGGIEQYF. Here the CDR3 DNA reads TGTGCCAGCAAATCCGGGACAGGGGGGATCGAGCAGTACTTC. This chain links TRBV27 with TRBJ2-7, with TRBD1 identical over 11 bases. The V segment lost 7 bases and the J segment 6 bases; nucleotides outside the gene matches: 8. Germline V gene lookup returns CDR1 MNHEY and CDR2 SMNVEV (reference sequence). The CDR3 is 14 residues long.

The V call is TRBV28, the J call TRBJ2-2, with a tentative D call TRBD1 (6 bases). The germline V gene encodes CDR1 MDHEN and CDR2 SYDVKM. Between the trimmed V and J ends, which lost 5 bases and 1 base, there was a span of 8 bases. This CDR3 has 14 residues. CDR3 coding DNA: TGTGCCAGCAGTCCCAGGGGGAACACCGGGGAGCTGTTTTTT. Its protein is CASSPRGNTGELFF.

The chain is built from TRBV9 and TRBJ2-7, with a weak D call TRBD2 (6 bases). V lost 0 bases and J 1 base, leaving 11 bases between the germline ends. The CDR3 is 15 amino acids. Germline loops: CDR1 SGDLS, CDR2 YYNGEE. DNA of the CDR3: TGTGCCAGCAGCGTAGCTAGCGTCGCATCCTACGAGCAGTACTTC. Its protein product is CASSVASVASYEQYF.

This chain connects TRBV28 to TRBJ2-1, with TRBD2 matching over 13 bases. This CDR3 has 15 residues. The V gene end was trimmed by 5 bases and the J gene end by 11 bases; junction bases not matched to a gene: 9. Germline V gives CDR1 MDHEN, CDR2 SYDVKM. DNA of the CDR3: TGTGCCAGCAGTGCGCGGACTAGCGGGAGCGATAAGCAGTTCTTC. Protein product: CASSARTSGSDKQFF.

The V and J genes are TRBV5-6 and TRBJ2-1, with no clear D. Per germline, CDR1 SGHDT and CDR2 YYEEEE. V was shortened by 6 bases and J by 6 bases, with 10 bases between the two germline ends. This CDR3 has 12 amino acids. CDR3 bases: TGTGCCAGCACCCAGGACGGCAATGAGCAGTTCTTC. Translated: CASTQDGNEQFF.

This chain joins TRBV9 and TRBJ1-5; D possibly corresponds to TRBD1 (6 bases). The CDR3 covers 14 residues. V dropped 0 bases and J dropped 4 bases, with 8 bases sitting between them. The V gene's germline CDR1 is SGDLS and CDR2 YYNGEE. The CDR3 protein is CASSVGDINQPQHF. The CDR3 DNA sequence: TGTGCCAGCAGCGTAGGGGACATTAATCAGCCCCAGCATTTT.

This clone was seen just once. The chain uses TRBV11-3 and TRBJ1-1, with D possibly TRBD1 on 5 matching bases. Germline V gene sequence: CDR1 SGHNT, CDR2 YENEEA. With 0 bases removed from V and 1 base from J, the gap between germline ends came to 12 bases. The length of the CDR3 is 16 residues. The CDR3 loop is CASSLDQEGTNTEAFF. CDR3 coding DNA: TGTGCCAGCAGCTTAGATCAGGAGGGGACGAACACTGAAGCTTTCTTT.

CDR3 nucleotides: TGTGCCAGCAGCCCTCTTTGGGGGAATAATTCACCCCTCCACTTT. The encoded protein is CASSPLWGNNSPLHF. V is TRBV11-2 and J is TRBJ1-6; D is perhaps TRBD1 (5 bases). The CDR3 totals 15 residues. CDR1 SGHAT and CDR2 FQNNGV come from the germline V gene. Trimming cost V 5 bases and J 5 bases, with 13 bases left between them.

V and J are TRBV28 and TRBJ2-1; the match to TRBD1 covers 9 bases. V lost 8 bases and J lost 5; bases outside the gene matches: 13. The germline CDR1 and CDR2 sequences are MDHEN and SYDVKM. The CDR3 is 16 amino acids. CDR3 region: CASATTGTGLNNEQFF. The CDR3 nucleotides read TGTGCCAGCGCTACAACCGGGACAGGGCTAAACAATGAGCAGTTCTTC. Based on the CDR3 plus reference TRBV28 and TRBJ2-1, the full variable domain is DVKVTQSSRYLVKRTGEKVFLECVQDMDHENMFWYRQDPGLGLRLIYFSYDVKMKEKGDIPEGYSVSREKKERFSLILESASTNQTSMYLCASATTGTGLNNEQFFGPGTRLTVL.